The 15 T cell receptor beta chains below were found in one sample sequenced in a study of tissue T cells after allogeneic stem cell transplantation. The repertoire was sequenced with immunoSEQ multiplex PCR; TCRdb's copy has only in-frame clones and lacks some. This table holds about 4,400 clones, approximately 64% found once. The material was left colon tissue, obtained at autopsy. These receptors were obtained from an older male donor with lung cancer.

The genes are TRBV10-2 and TRBJ2-1; TRBD2 might be the D (6 bases). This CDR3 has 16 amino acids. Germline V gene data show CDR1 as WSHSY and CDR2 as SAAADI. The V gene lost 8 bases and the J gene lost 8 bases, with 25 bases spanning the gap. CDR3 DNA sequence: TGCGCCAGCCAAGAACGAGCTCTAGCGATATGGGATGAGCAGTTCTTC. Protein: CASQERALAIWDEQFF.

The J gene is TRBJ2-5, the V gene TRBV2, with D maybe TRBD2 (5 bases). The germline V gene has CDR1 SNHLY and CDR2 FYNNEI. CDR3 size: 13 residues. Between the trimmed V and J ends, which lost 4 bases and 6 bases, there was a span of 12 bases. As DNA, the CDR3 is TGTGCCAGCAGTGGGCAGGTAGCGCAGACCCAGTACTTC. Its translation is CASSGQVAQTQYF.

The chain combines TRBV19 with TRBJ1-4; D remains unclear. Germline CDR1 reads LNHDA; CDR2 reads SQIVND (reference sequence). This CDR3 spans 14 amino acids. V was clipped by 3 bases and J by 6 bases, with 11 bases between them. CDR3 region: CASSILGRDEKLFF. The CDR3 coding sequence is TGTGCCAGTAGTATCTTAGGCAGAGATGAAAAACTGTTTTTT.

This clone has just one count. The V gene is TRBV6-5, the J gene TRBJ2-1; D could derive from TRBD1 or TRBD2 (5 bases each). Looked up from germline, CDR1 is MNHEY and CDR2 is SVGAGI. The length of the CDR3 is 16 residues. V gave up 4 bases and J gave up 0 bases, with 13 bases separating them. CDR3 in DNA: TGTGCCAGCAGTTGGGACGCCCCGAGCTCCTACAATGAGCAGTTCTTC. Encoded protein: CASSWDAPSSYNEQFF.

The chain combines TRBV10-2 with TRBJ2-4; D gene unclear. The V end lost 2 bases, the J end lost 5 bases, and 4 bases lay between the germline ends. The germline V gene has CDR1 WSHSY and CDR2 SAAADI. CDR3 length equals 12 residues. Here the CDR3 DNA reads TGCGCCAGCAGTGAGAGTCAAAACATTCAGTACTTC. It yields the protein CASSESQNIQYF.

This clone was observed a few times. The chain uses TRBV7-3 and TRBJ1-6; D gene ambiguous. CDR1 is SGHTA, CDR2 FQGTGA, per germline. Deletions cut 5 bases from V and 8 bases from J, with 13 bases between. This CDR3 is 14 amino acids long. This CDR3 reads CASSPSGDHSPLHF. The CDR3 nucleotides are TGTGCCAGCAGCCCAAGCGGGGATCATTCACCCCTCCACTTT.

The CDR3 spells CASSLNEKTEAFF. The CDR3 coding sequence is TGTGCCAGCAGCTTAAATGAGAAAACTGAAGCTTTCTTT. The rearrangement links TRBV11-2 to TRBJ1-1; D unresolved. In germline, CDR1 is SGHAT, CDR2 FQNNGV. V gave up 2 bases and J gave up 5 bases, with 9 bases separating them. The CDR3 contains 13 residues.

This sequence joins TRBV7-6 and TRBJ1-1; no definite D call. The CDR3 consists of 14 residues. Trimming took 0 bases from V and 7 from J, leaving 12 bases between them. Per germline, CDR1 SGHVS and CDR2 FNYEAQ. In nucleotides, the CDR3 is TGTGCCAGCAGCTTAGCGTCGTCCGCCCGTGAAGCTTTCTTT. Protein product: CASSLASSAREAFF. Drawing the rest from reference TRBV7-6 and TRBJ1-1, the complete variable domain is GAGVSQSPRYKVTKRGQDVALRCDPISGHVSLYWYRQALGQGPEFLTYFNYEAQQDKSGLPNDRFSAERPEGSISTLTIQRTEQRDSAMYRCASSLASSAREAFFGQGTRLTVV.

The CDR3 here is CASSSYKWTSGSSTDTQYF. DNA for the CDR3: TGTGCCAGCAGTTCCTACAAATGGACTAGCGGGAGTAGCACAGATACGCAGTATTTT. This chain uses TRBV27 with TRBJ2-3; 13 bases line up with TRBD2. V dropped 4 bases and J dropped 0; count of bases not matched to a gene: 10. The V gene's germline CDR1 is MNHEY and CDR2 SMNVEV (reference sequence). This CDR3 contains 19 residues.

This clone was found a few times. The chain links TRBV7-3 to TRBJ2-1, with D hard to call. Looked up from germline, CDR1 is SGHTA and CDR2 is FQGTGA. CDR3 length equals 13 residues. Trimming took 5 bases from V and 9 from J, leaving 14 bases between them. The DNA for the CDR3 is TGTGCCAGCAGCAAGCTTATGGGCACTGAGCAGTTCTTC. The encoded protein is CASSKLMGTEQFF.

Here the CDR3 DNA reads TGTGCCAGCAGTTACGTAGGACAGGGGAGAGGCTACACCTTC. Residues: CASSYVGQGRGYTF. This chain links TRBV6-5 with TRBJ1-2; 9 bases align to TRBD1. The germline CDR1 and CDR2 sequences are MNHEY and SVGAGI. Trimming cost V 2 bases and J 8 bases; bases outside gene matches: 6. The CDR3 spans 14 residues.

This sequence joins TRBV15 and TRBJ1-1, with unresolved D. This CDR3 has 13 residues. V was shortened by 0 bases and J by 4 bases, with 6 bases between the two germline ends. Germline CDR1 is LNHNV and CDR2 is YYDKDF (reference sequence). The DNA for the CDR3 is TGTGCCACCAGCAGAGATCTCCCCACTGAAGCTTTCTTT. It encodes CATSRDLPTEAFF.

This clone was detected once. The chain couples TRBV2 to TRBJ2-7, with D possibly being TRBD1 (6 bases). Trimming removed 6 bases at V and 3 bases at J, with 9 bases between. This CDR3 has 12 residues. In germline, CDR1 is SNHLY, CDR2 FYNNEI. CDR3 region: CASRGTNYEQYF. The CDR3, as DNA: TGTGCCAGCAGGGGGACAAACTACGAGCAGTACTTC.

This clone has a single count. Written as DNA, the CDR3 is TGCGCCAGCAGTGATGGACAGGGGGCGTACAATGAGCAGTTCTTC. This sequence encodes CASSDGQGAYNEQFF. The chain uses TRBV10-1 and TRBJ2-1, with 11 nucleotides matching TRBD1. The CDR3 has 15 amino acids. CDR1 is WNHNN and CDR2 is SYGVQD in the germline V gene (reference sequence). J lost 4 bases, V lost 3 bases, and 2 bases had no gene match.

The V gene is TRBV7-8, the J gene TRBJ1-5; D not resolved. V gave up 5 bases and J gave up 0 bases, with 20 bases separating them. The CDR3 sequence is 18 residues long. Per the germline V gene, CDR1 is SGHVS and CDR2 is FQNEAQ. This CDR3 is CASSPLARSGYSNQPQHF. The CDR3, as DNA: TGTGCCAGCAGCCCCCTGGCCCGATCGGGTTATAGCAATCAGCCCCAGCATTTT.